This entry is about one TCR beta chain. Its antigen remains unknown. An end of the junction does not agree with germline; a read error may underlie this. The germline V gene has CDR1 MNHEY and CDR2 SMNVEV (reference sequence). CDR3 length: 17 amino acids. This record belongs to a study of glioma-infiltrating T cells. Study information: Target coverage was roughly 4- to 10-fold for approximately 960,000 blood T cells.

Amplification of TCR alpha and beta CDR3 regions from RNA used iRepertoire nested multiplex PCR. TCRdb reprocessed the multiplex PCR reads with MiXCR, giving one entry per CDR3 protein. The sample has 300,000 to 450,000 distinct CDR3 sequences, roughly 41% seen once. Study-wide results and caveats: Shared blood CDR3 signature motifs marked patients with low tissue-blood divergence.

The chain is built from TRBV27 and TRBJ1-2; maybe TRBD1 (5 bases). The receptor's source is a human donor with low-grade glioma or glioblastoma, undergoing nonglioma brain surgery, or in good health (not recorded which). Input material: glioma tissue, nonneoplastic brain tissue, or PBMCs (not recorded which). The CDR3 region is CASSSRRPTGLSLGHTF. CDR3 sequence (DNA): TGTGCCAGCAGTTCCAGGCGCCCCACAGGCCTTAGTCTTGGCCACACCTTC.